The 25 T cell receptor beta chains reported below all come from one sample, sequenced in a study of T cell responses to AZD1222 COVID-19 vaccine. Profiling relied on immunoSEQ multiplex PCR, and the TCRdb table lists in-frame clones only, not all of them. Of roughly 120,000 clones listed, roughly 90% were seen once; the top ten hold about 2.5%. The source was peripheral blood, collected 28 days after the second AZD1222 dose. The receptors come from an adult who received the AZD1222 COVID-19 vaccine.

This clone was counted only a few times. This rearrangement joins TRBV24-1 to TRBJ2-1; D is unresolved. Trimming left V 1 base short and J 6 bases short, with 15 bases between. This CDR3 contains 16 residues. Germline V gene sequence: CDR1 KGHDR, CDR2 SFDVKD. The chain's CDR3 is CATSDFRNKAINEQFF. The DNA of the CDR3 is TGTGCCACCAGTGATTTTCGCAACAAAGCAATCAATGAGCAGTTCTTC.

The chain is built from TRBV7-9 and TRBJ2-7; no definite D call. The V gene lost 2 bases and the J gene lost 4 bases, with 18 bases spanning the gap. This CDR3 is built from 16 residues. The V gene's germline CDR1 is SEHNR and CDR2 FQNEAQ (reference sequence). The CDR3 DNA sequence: TGTGCCAGCAGCTTACAGAACAGAGTCTTCGATTACGAGCAGTACTTC. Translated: CASSLQNRVFDYEQYF.

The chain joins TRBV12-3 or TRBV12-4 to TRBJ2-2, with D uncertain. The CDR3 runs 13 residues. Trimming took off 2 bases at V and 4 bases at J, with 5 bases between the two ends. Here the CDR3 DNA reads TGTGCCAGCAGTTTACTGGCCACCGGGGAGCTGTTTTTT. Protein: CASSLLATGELFF.

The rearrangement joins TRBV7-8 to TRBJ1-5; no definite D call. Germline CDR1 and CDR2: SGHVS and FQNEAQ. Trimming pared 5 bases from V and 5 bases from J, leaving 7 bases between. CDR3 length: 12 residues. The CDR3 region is CASSPSYQPQHF. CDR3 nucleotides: TGTGCCAGCAGCCCCTCATATCAGCCCCAGCATTTT.

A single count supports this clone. CDR3 sequence (DNA): TGTGCCTGGAGCAAGATTACCGGGGAGCTGTTTTTT. It specifies CAWSKITGELFF. The chain recombines TRBV30 with TRBJ2-2; the D is unclear. V gave up 3 bases and J gave up 5 bases, with 7 bases separating them. The CDR3 is 12 residues long. CDR1 and CDR2 from the germline V gene are GTSNPN and SVGIG (reference sequence).

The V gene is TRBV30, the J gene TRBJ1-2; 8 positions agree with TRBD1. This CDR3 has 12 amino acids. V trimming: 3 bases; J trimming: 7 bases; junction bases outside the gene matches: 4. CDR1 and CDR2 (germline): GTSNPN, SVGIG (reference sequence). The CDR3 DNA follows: TGTGCCTGGAGCACAGGGGGAAGTGGCTACACCTTC. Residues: CAWSTGGSGYTF.

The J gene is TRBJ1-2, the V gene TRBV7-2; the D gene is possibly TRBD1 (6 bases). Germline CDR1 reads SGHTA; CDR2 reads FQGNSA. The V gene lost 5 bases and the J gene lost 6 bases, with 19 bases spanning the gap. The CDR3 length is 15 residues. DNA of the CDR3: TGTGCCAGCAGCCCCCCCTCTGAGGGGGTGGATGGCTACACCTTC. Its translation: CASSPPSEGVDGYTF.

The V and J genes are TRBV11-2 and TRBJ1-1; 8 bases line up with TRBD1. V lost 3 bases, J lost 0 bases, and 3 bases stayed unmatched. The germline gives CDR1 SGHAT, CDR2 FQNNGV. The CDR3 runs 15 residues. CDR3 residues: CASSFTGGMNTEAFF. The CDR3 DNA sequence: TGTGCCAGCAGCTTTACAGGGGGGATGAACACTGAAGCTTTCTTT.

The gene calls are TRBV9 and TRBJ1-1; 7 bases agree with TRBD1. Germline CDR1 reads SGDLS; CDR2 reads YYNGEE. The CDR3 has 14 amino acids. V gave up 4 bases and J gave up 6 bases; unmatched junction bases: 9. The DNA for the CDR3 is TGTGCCAGCAGCCCCCGACAGGGTCGGTCTGAAGCTTTCTTT. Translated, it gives CASSPRQGRSEAFF.

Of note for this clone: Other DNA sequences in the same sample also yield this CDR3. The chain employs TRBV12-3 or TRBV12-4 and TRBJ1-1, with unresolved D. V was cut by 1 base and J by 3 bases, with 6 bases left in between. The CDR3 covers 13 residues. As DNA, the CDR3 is TGTGCCAGCAGTTTAGTTGGTGACACTGAAGCTTTCTTT. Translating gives CASSLVGDTEAFF.

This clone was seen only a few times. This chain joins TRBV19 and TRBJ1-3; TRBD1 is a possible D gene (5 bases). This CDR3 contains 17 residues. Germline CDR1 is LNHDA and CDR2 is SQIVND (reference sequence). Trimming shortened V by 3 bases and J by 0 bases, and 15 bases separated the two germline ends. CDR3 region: CASSISGASSSGNTIYF. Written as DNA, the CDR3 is TGTGCCAGTAGTATTTCCGGGGCCTCCAGCTCTGGAAACACCATATATTTT.

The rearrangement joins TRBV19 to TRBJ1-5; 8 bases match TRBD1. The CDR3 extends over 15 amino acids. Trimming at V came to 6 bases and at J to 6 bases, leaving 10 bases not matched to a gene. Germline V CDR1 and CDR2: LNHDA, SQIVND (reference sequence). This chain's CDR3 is CASSRTGRSAQPQHF. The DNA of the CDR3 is TGTGCCAGTAGCCGGACAGGGAGGAGTGCTCAGCCCCAGCATTTT.

The CDR3 loop reads CASRRSTNTGELFF. The CDR3 DNA reads TGTGCCAGCAGAAGGTCCACGAACACCGGGGAGCTGTTTTTT. The chain joins TRBV2 to TRBJ2-2; D call uncertain. The CDR3 is made up of 14 amino acids. The V end was cut by 6 bases, the J end by 0 bases, with 8 bases between. Germline assignment: CDR1 SNHLY and CDR2 FYNNEI. Drawing the rest from reference TRBV2 and TRBJ2-2, the complete variable domain is EPEVTQTPSHQVTQMGQEVILRCVPISNHLYFYWYRQILGQKVEFLVSFYNNEISEKSEIFDDQFSVERPDGSNFTLKIRSTKLEDSAMYFCASRRSTNTGELFFGEGSRLTVL.

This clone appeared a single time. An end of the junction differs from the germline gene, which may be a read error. CDR3 residues: CASRLSVGGYGYTF. CDR3 nucleotides: TGTGCCAGCAGATTATCCGTGGGAGGCTATGGCTACACCTTC. This chain links TRBV28 with TRBJ1-2; D is unresolved. The CDR3 sequence is 14 residues long. Germline V gene data show CDR1 as MDHEN and CDR2 as SYDVKM.

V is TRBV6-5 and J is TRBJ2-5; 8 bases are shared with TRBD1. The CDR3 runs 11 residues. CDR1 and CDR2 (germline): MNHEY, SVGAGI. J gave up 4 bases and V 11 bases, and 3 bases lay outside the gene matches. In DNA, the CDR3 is TGTGCCGGAGACAGGGGAGAGACCCAGTACTTC. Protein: CAGDRGETQYF.

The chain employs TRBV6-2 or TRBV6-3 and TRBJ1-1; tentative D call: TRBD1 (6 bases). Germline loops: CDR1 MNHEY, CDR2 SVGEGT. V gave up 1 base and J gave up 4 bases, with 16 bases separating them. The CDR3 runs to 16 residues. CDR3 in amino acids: CASSYFPWGAGTEAFF. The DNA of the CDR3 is TGTGCCAGCAGTTACTTTCCCTGGGGGGCTGGCACTGAAGCTTTCTTT.

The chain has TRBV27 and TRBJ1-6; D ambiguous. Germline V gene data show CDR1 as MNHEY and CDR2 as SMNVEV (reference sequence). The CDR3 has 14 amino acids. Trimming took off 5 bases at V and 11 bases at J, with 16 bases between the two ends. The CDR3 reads CASSQPGGLPPLHF. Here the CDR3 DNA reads TGTGCCAGCAGTCAACCAGGCGGTTTGCCACCCCTCCACTTT.

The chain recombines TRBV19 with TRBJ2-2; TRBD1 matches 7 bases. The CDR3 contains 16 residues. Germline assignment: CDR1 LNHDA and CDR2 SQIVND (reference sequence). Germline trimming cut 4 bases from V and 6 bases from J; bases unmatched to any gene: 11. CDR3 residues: CASSTLPGQRSGELFF. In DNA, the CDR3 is TGTGCCAGTAGTACACTCCCGGGACAGAGGTCCGGGGAGCTGTTTTTT.

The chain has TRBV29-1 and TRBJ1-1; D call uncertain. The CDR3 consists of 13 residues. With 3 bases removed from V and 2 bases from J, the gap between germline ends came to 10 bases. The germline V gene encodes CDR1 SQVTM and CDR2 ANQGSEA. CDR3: CSVDRAGNTEAFF. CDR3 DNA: TGCAGCGTTGACAGAGCGGGAAACACTGAAGCTTTCTTT.

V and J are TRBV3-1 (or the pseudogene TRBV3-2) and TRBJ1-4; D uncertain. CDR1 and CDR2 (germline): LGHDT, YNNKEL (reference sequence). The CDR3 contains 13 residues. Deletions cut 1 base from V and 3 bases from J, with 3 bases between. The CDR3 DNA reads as TGTGCCAGCAGCCAAGCGTCTAATGAAAAACTGTTTTTT. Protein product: CASSQASNEKLFF.

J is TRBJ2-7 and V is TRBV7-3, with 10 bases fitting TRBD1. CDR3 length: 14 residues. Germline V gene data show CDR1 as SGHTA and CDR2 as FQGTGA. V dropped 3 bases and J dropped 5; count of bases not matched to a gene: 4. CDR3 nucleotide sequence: TGTGCCAGCAGCTTGGGGACAGGGGCAAACGAGCAGTACTTC. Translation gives CASSLGTGANEQYF.

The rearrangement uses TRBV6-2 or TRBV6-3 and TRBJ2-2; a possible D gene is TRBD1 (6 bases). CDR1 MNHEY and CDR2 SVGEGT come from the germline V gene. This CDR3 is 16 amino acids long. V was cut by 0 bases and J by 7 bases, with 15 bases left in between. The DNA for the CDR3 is TGTGCCAGCAGTTACTCGAGTACAGGGCGTGGCGGGGAGCTGTTTTTT. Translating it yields CASSYSSTGRGGELFF.

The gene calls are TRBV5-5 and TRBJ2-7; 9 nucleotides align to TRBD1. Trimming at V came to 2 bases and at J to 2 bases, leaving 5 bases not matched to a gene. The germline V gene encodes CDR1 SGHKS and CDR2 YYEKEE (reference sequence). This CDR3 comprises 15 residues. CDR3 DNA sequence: TGTGCCAGCAGCTTTCCGGGACAGGGAGCCTACGAGCAGTACTTC. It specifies CASSFPGQGAYEQYF.

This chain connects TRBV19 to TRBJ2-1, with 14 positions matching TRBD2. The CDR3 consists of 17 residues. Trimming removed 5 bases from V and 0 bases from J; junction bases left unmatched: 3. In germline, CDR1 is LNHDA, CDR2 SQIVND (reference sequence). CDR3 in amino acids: CASSPGTSGSSYNEQFF. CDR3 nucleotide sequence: TGTGCCAGTAGTCCTGGGACTAGCGGGAGCTCCTACAATGAGCAGTTCTTC.

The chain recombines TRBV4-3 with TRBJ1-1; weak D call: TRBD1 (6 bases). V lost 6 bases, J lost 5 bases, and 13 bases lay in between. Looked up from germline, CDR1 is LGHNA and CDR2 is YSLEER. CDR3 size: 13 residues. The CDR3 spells CASSFQGRTEAFF. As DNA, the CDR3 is TGCGCCAGCAGTTTTCAGGGGAGAACTGAAGCTTTCTTT.